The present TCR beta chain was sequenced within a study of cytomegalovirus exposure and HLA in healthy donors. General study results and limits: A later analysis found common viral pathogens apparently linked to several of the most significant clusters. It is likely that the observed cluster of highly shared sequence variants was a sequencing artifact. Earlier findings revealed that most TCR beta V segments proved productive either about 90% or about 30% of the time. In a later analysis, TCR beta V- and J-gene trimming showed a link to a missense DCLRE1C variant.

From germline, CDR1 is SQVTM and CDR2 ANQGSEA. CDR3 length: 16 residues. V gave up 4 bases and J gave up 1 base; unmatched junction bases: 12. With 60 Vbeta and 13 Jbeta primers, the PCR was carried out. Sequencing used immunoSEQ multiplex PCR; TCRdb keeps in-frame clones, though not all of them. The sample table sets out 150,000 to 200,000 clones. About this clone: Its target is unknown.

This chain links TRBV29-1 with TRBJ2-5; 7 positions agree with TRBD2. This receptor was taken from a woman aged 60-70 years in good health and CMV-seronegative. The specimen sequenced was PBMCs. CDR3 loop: CSVVPNRLAAQETQYF. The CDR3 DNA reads TGCAGCGTTGTCCCAAATAGGCTAGCGGCCCAAGAGACCCAGTACTTC. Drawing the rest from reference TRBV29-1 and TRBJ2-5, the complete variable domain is SAVISQKPSRDICQRGTSLTIQCQVDSQVTMMFWYRQQPGQSLTLIATANQGSEATYESGFVIDKFPISRPNLTFSTLTVSNMSPEDSSIYLCSVVPNRLAAQETQYFGPGTRLLVL.